Here is one TCR beta chain with its context. This clone has just a few counts. It has no known antigen specificity. Base qualities are not provided; no much larger clone lies one nucleotide away. As encoded in the germline V gene (reference sequence), CDR1 is SGHNT while CDR2 is YYREEE. The V end loses 5 bases and the J end loses 4 bases, and a stretch of 13 bases separates them. The CDR3 spans 14 residues, from the cysteine through the phenylalanine. Just CDR3 DNA is preserved here, 42 bases in frame from base 1. The entry originates in a study of cytomegalovirus exposure and HLA in healthy donors (TCRdb year 2017). Turning to the overall study: An earlier analysis of a few hundred of the donors reported approximately 300 Gb of sequence data and 95 million to 120 million unique TCR beta sequences obtained from about 180 million T cells. Roughly 310 gigabases of sequencing data and tens of millions of unique TCR sequences were included in an early release covering 550 to 650 HLA-typed donors. Of the roughly 400 genotyped donors, around 81% fell in the genetic ancestry cluster associated with self-reported Caucasian donors. The study was designed to test whether signatures of past pathogen exposure could be identified by cataloging public T cell receptors. The study used immunosequencing to profile the T cell repertoires of 666 subjects and linked those repertoires to cytomegalovirus serostatus. In addition to the first cohort of 650 to 750 subjects, a separate validation cohort of 120 different subjects was used. The study combined high-throughput TCR immunosequencing, statistical association of individual TCRs with disease status, and machine learning to predict cytomegalovirus infection status. A later analysis re-examined previously published TCR beta repertoires from more than 650 donors and added high-resolution HLA genotyping to investigate patterns of TCR occurrence. Rather than using new phenotypic data, the later analysis identified candidate immune exposures from TCR beta sequences and from how often those sequences occurred across donors. An earlier analysis of 500 to 650 of the donors applied high-throughput TCR beta sequencing to assess whether each TCR beta V gene segment acted as functional or pseudogenic. Donor age, sex, ethnicity and CMV serostatus were compiled alongside the repertoire data. In a later genetic analysis, genome-wide SNP genotypes for about three fifths of the roughly 670 donors were used, and that subset was treated as a discovery cohort. All discovery cohort repertoires had been generated using a single sequencing platform. HLA typing included class I and class II loci at four-digit resolution. The number of typed donors differed by locus: about 620-640 for A, B, C, DRB1 and DQB1; approximately 520 for DQA1; 606 for DPA1; and roughly 450 for DPB1. Because of strong linkage in the cohort, five DR-DQ haplotypes were treated as single units for association and clustering. Across some 400 genotyped donors of the cohort, an average of roughly 200,000 unique TCR beta nucleotide sequences per donor were sequenced, and around 19% of those sequences were non-productive. Study-level results and caveats: According to a later genetic analysis, donors in an Asian-associated ancestry cluster had fewer N-insertions in productive TCRs than the roughly 670-donor mean. In this cohort, only TCR beta chains were sequenced, and detectable features were limited by the absence of alpha or paired-chain data. Some IMGT-functional V segments, including TRBV6-2 and TRBV6-3, could not be told apart with the 87-base-pair reads, so those segments were excluded. Correlated functional status among segregating V segments might reflect linkage disequilibrium, but an unknown experimental factor could not be ruled out. A group of highly shared sequence variants was considered likely to be a technical artifact of the sequencing pipeline. It was suggested by the authors that the approach could potentially be generalized to other disease states and immunological phenotypes. Around 16 rarely observed V segments, including chromosome 9 orphons, were excluded from the earlier analysis of a few hundred of the donors because counts were too low. Assigning TCR associations to individual alleles was difficult when HLA alleles, especially DR and DQ, strongly co-occurred. A further reported finding was that TCR beta sequences accurately predicted the HLA-A and HLA-B alleles for most subjects in the first cohort. Most CMV-associated TCR beta chains appeared to be HLA-restricted in a later analysis, and the HLA associations seemed to be driven largely by CMV exposure. In a later analysis, TCR association rates were found to vary across HLA loci, with the most associated TCRs seen for DRB1 alleles and the fewest for HLA-C alleles. Because HLA typing was missing for some donors at each locus, association tests included only the typed subset. In a later analysis, 15,000 to 20,000 TCR beta sequences were associated with specific HLA alleles at a false discovery rate of 0.05. In an earlier analysis of fewer than 750 of the donors, most TCR beta V segments were observed in productive rearrangements about 87% or about 30% of the time, broadly matching IMGT annotations. An association between a missense DCLRE1C variant and V-gene and J-gene trimming of TCR beta chains was found in a later genetic analysis and replicated in an independent cohort. In both the original and validation cohorts, the classifier was reported to diagnose cytomegalovirus status with high specificity and sensitivity. In a later analysis, several top co-occurrence clusters were reported to appear linked to parvovirus B19, influenza, CMV and Epstein-Barr virus. Immune exposure information for the cohort was limited to CMV serostatus. Compared with equally common non-associated chains, HLA-associated TCR beta chains in a later analysis were more clonally expanded and had lower generation probabilities. Most TCR sequences were observed very rarely across donors, whereas some public TCRs were present in many individuals. The study listed 150 to 200 TCR beta chains as associated with cytomegalovirus. A few of the identified cytomegalovirus-associated TCR beta chains were confirmed in vitro to be specific for cytomegalovirus antigens. Presence/absence analyses assumed roughly uniform sequencing depth across donors, an assumption that may not hold.

Library preparation used the immunoSEQ multiplex PCR assay. For the multiplex PCR, a mixture combining 60 forward primers for TCR Vbeta segments and 13 reverse primers for TCR Jbeta segments was used. The CDR3 region of rearranged TCR beta genes was amplified from genomic DNA by a multiplex PCR assay. The amplified TCR beta libraries were sequenced on the Illumina HiSeq System as 87-base-pair reads. Per the original workflow: Across the 670 or so repertoires, a later analysis counted roughly 84 million unique TCR beta chains, around 11 million of which were shared by at least two donors. Raw reads were error-corrected and collapsed into unique sequences by a nearest-neighbor algorithm in which closely related sequences were merged to remove PCR and sequencing errors. CDR3 sequences were aligned to IMGT reference sequences to assign V, D and J gene segments. Each retained sequence needed at least a six-nucleotide match to both a V gene segment and a J gene segment. A rearrangement was called productive if the CDR3 had no stop codons and remained in frame with V and J, and every other rearrangement was called non-productive. Following IMGT convention, CDR3 was defined as the stretch from the second conserved V-encoded cysteine up to the conserved J-encoded phenylalanine. The earlier analysis of about 500 of the donors excluded sequences that lacked an unambiguous match to a single V gene segment. In an earlier analysis of more than 500 of the donors, a V segment was called functional when productive rearrangements were above 56.7%, and segregating when the standard deviation between donors exceeded 5%. A statistical classification framework was developed to diagnose cytomegalovirus status using the catalog of TCR beta chain sequences. V and J gene assignment, in a later analysis, came from comparing TCR nucleotide sequences with IMGT/GENE-DB human TR gene sequences. Using the TCRdist pipeline, a later analysis assigned CDR3 sequences along with most-parsimonious VDJ recombination scenarios. In a later analysis, each TCR beta chain was defined by its CDR3 amino acid sequence together with its V-gene family, and reads lacking a unique V-gene family were excluded. A later analysis removed 592 highly shared, low-generation-probability nucleotide sequences to deal with suspected cross-contamination and a sequencing artifact. A later analysis calculated a clonal expansion index for each public chain from normalized within-repertoire ranks of inferred template counts. In a later analysis, generation probabilities were computed with a VDJ recombination model fitted to out-of-frame rearrangements, and the resulting probabilities were checked against IGoR. A later analysis scored TCR-TCR, TCR-HLA and TCR-CMV co-occurrence with hypergeometric tests, applying a repertoire-size bias correction to TCR pairs. A later analysis estimated false discovery rates by permuting HLA or CMV assignments 20 times. A later analysis grouped co-occurring TCRs with DBSCAN, adding TCRdist sequence similarity when clustering within HLA-allele-positive subsets. For co-occurrence clustering, repertoires with fewer than 30,000 or more than 120,000 public chains were excluded, along with roughly five repertoires with anomalous nucleotide sharing. Entries here come from immuneACCESS through TCRdb and include only in-frame sequences with V and J called. Some clones fail to appear in such tables; in the studies checked, an unresolved V gene covers under half of the shortfall, and the cause of the remainder is unknown. V, J and clone size reflect that table, while D and trimming were determined from the DNA. The sample data list 90,000 to 150,000 clones, and 81% of these were observed just once. The ten largest clones add up to around 2.3% of the sample.

In total, approximately 690 healthy bone marrow donors made up the cohort. At the time of sampling, every cohort member was nominally healthy, though immune exposures that went unrecorded were likely present. The donor tested CMV seronegative and was one of the 352 seronegative cohort members. A peripheral blood sample was collected from each donor, and TCR beta sequencing was performed on peripheral blood mononuclear cells. The Qiagen DNeasy Blood Extraction Kit was used to extract genomic DNA from the blood cell samples. The receptor was isolated from a woman between 35 and 50 years old in good health and CMV-seronegative. This chain is built from TRBV5-4 and TRBJ1-3, with a tentative D gene TRBD1 over 6 matching bases. Sequencing used PBMCs. Here the CDR3 is given as CASRQQGAGNTIYF. The DNA sequence reads TGTGCCAGCAGACAACAGGGAGCGGGAAACACCATATATTTT.